The 21 T cell receptor beta chains reported below all come from one sample, sequenced in a study of blood T cell repertoires in COVID-19. The assay was immunoSEQ multiplex PCR, and TCRdb's table has in-frame clones only and misses some. The sample shows about 360,000 clones, approximately 89% of them seen only once. Sequencing was done on a sample of PBMCs or T cells enriched from blood (not recorded which). The receptors here all came from a man aged 35-49 years in a cohort exposed to, infected with or recovered from COVID-19 (not recorded which).

V gene TRBV5-1 combines with J gene TRBJ2-5; D possibly corresponds to TRBD2 (5 bases). The CDR3 runs 15 residues. From germline, CDR1 is SGHRS and CDR2 YFSETQ. Trimming stripped 0 bases from V and 4 bases from J, with 13 bases between. The CDR3: CASSLAQGSGETQYF. CDR3 sequence (DNA): TGCGCCAGCAGCTTGGCCCAAGGGAGCGGAGAGACCCAGTACTTC.

This sequence joins TRBV6-1 and TRBJ1-5, with a weak D call TRBD1 (5 bases). Trimming left V 2 bases short and J 3 bases short, with 14 bases between. This CDR3 comprises 16 residues. CDR1 and CDR2 from the germline V gene are MNHNS and SASEGT. Here the CDR3 reads CASSELLGQLNQPQHF. The DNA of the CDR3 is TGTGCCAGCAGTGAACTTTTGGGGCAGCTCAATCAGCCCCAGCATTTT.

This chain connects TRBV30 to TRBJ1-5; TRBD1 agrees at 9 bases. Germline V lookup: CDR1 GTSNPN, CDR2 SVGIG (reference sequence). The CDR3 extends over 15 amino acids. Trimming removed 2 bases from V and 6 bases from J; junction bases left unmatched: 8. CDR3 protein: CAWSLSQGASQPQHF. The CDR3 DNA follows: TGTGCCTGGAGTTTATCACAGGGGGCAAGTCAGCCCCAGCATTTT.

This chain joins TRBV30 and TRBJ1-2; D gene uncertain. CDR1 and CDR2 (germline): GTSNPN, SVGIG (reference sequence). Trimming left V 2 bases short and J 6 bases short, with 13 bases between. This CDR3 has 13 residues. This CDR3 is CAWSFESGDGYTF. CDR3 nucleotides: TGTGCCTGGAGTTTTGAGAGTGGAGATGGCTACACCTTC.

The rearrangement uses TRBV28 and TRBJ1-6; 7 bases line up with TRBD1. V shed 5 bases, J shed 6 bases, and the junction held 7 bases outside the gene matches. Germline V CDR1 and CDR2: MDHEN, SYDVKM. CDR3 length equals 15 residues. The chain's CDR3 is CASSAATGLNSPLHF. The CDR3 nucleotides are TGTGCCAGCAGTGCCGCGACAGGGCTTAATTCACCCCTCCACTTT.

The chain has TRBV9 and TRBJ2-1, with 11 nucleotides matching TRBD2. J lost 0 bases, V lost 4 bases, and 3 bases had no gene match. Germline V gene sequence: CDR1 SGDLS, CDR2 YYNGEE. CDR3 length equals 16 residues. This CDR3 reads CASSKTSGSSYNEQFF. The CDR3 region has the DNA TGTGCCAGCAGCAAAACTAGCGGGAGCTCCTACAATGAGCAGTTCTTC.

The chain uses TRBV6-5 and TRBJ2-5, with TRBD2 identical over 10 bases. There are 16 residues in the CDR3. V trimming: 0 bases; J trimming: 2 bases; junction bases outside the gene matches: 3. Germline-derived CDR1 and CDR2 are MNHEY and SVGAGI. DNA for the CDR3: TGTGCCAGCAGTTACTCGATAGCGGGAGGACAAGAGACCCAGTACTTC. Its protein product is CASSYSIAGGQETQYF.

This clone has just a few counts. The rearrangement uses TRBV28 and TRBJ1-5, with D possibly TRBD1 on 6 matching bases. Germline CDR1 is MDHEN and CDR2 is SYDVKM. Trimming left V 6 bases short and J 0 bases short, with 6 bases between. The CDR3 length is 13 residues. CDR3 nucleotide sequence: TGTGCCAGCAGACAGGGTAGCAATCAGCCCCAGCATTTT. Its protein is CASRQGSNQPQHF.

This sequence joins TRBV7-9 and TRBJ2-3; 7 nucleotides align to TRBD1. V lost 5 bases, J lost 0 bases, and 8 bases stayed unmatched. Germline CDR1 is SEHNR and CDR2 is FQNEAQ (reference sequence). The length of the CDR3 is 16 residues. The CDR3 reads CASSPGTAPSTDTQYF. The CDR3 region has the DNA TGTGCCAGCAGCCCCGGGACAGCCCCTAGCACAGATACGCAGTATTTT.

This clone came up once. The rearrangement uses TRBV29-1 and TRBJ1-2; no firm D call. The CDR3 totals 11 residues. V was cut by 6 bases and J by 6 bases, with 11 bases left in between. The germline V gene encodes CDR1 SQVTM and CDR2 ANQGSEA. The CDR3 loop is CSVGAAHGYTF. The CDR3 nucleotides read TGCAGCGTCGGTGCGGCACATGGCTACACCTTC.

This chain connects TRBV19 to TRBJ1-2; D unclear. Germline V gives CDR1 LNHDA, CDR2 SQIVND (reference sequence). CDR3 length: 16 amino acids. V was pared by 3 bases and J by 1 base, with 15 bases between. The chain's CDR3 is CASSIIGTELNYGYTF. The CDR3 DNA sequence: TGTGCCAGTAGTATTATCGGAACAGAACTTAACTATGGCTACACCTTC. The entire variable domain, with the rest obtained from reference TRBV19 and TRBJ1-2, is as follows: DGGITQSPKYLFRKEGQNVTLSCEQNLNHDAMYWYRQDPGQGLRLIYYSQIVNDFQKGDIAEGYSVSREKKESFPLTVTSAQKNPTAFYLCASSIIGTELNYGYTFGSGTRLTVV.

The chain uses TRBV7-9 and TRBJ2-1; TRBD2 matches 9 bases. The CDR3 sequence is 16 residues long. CDR1 SEHNR and CDR2 FQNEAQ come from the germline V gene (reference sequence). Losses at the gene ends were 5 bases for V and 7 bases for J; bases not matched to a gene: 12. The CDR3 spells CASSPQPIGLANEQFF. Written as DNA, the CDR3 is TGTGCCAGCAGCCCACAACCCATCGGACTAGCGAATGAGCAGTTCTTC.

This clone was recorded a few times. V usage is TRBV6-5 and J usage is TRBJ2-2, with 10 bases matching TRBD1. The V and J ends lost 2 bases and 5 bases, in that order; junction bases with no gene match: 2. Germline assignment: CDR1 MNHEY and CDR2 SVGAGI. The CDR3 runs to 15 residues. DNA of the CDR3: TGTGCCAGCAGTTACCGGGACAGGGGTACCGGGGAGCTGTTTTTT. Protein sequence: CASSYRDRGTGELFF.

V gene TRBV5-4 combines with J gene TRBJ2-3; 15 positions agree with TRBD2. V shed 3 bases and J 8 bases; nucleotides not matched to a gene: 10. Germline assignment: CDR1 SGHNT and CDR2 YYREEE (reference sequence). The CDR3 loop spans 17 amino acids. The CDR3 nucleotides are TGTGCCAGCAGCTCACGTCCGGGACTAGCGGGAGGCGGTACGCAGTATTTT. Protein: CASSSRPGLAGGGTQYF.

This sequence joins TRBV11-2 and TRBJ2-7; perhaps TRBD2 as D (5 bases). Germline V lookup: CDR1 SGHAT, CDR2 FQNNGV. Trimming cost V 2 bases and J 10 bases, with 12 bases left between them. CDR3 length: 12 amino acids. CDR3 loop: CASSLRGLEQYF. The CDR3 nucleotides are TGTGCCAGCAGCTTACGAGGGCTGGAACAGTACTTC. Supplemented by reference TRBV11-2 and TRBJ2-7, the full variable domain reads EAGVAQSPRYKIIEKRQSVAFWCNPISGHATLYWYQQILGQGPKLLIQFQNNGVVDDSQLPKDRFSAERLKGVDSTLKIQPAKLEDSAVYLCASSLRGLEQYFGPGTRLTVT.

This clone was counted once. As DNA, the CDR3 is TGTGCCTGGAGTGTACAAGGGGGATATAATTCACCCCTCCACTTT. Its protein is CAWSVQGGYNSPLHF. The chain links TRBV30 to TRBJ1-6, with D possibly being TRBD1 (6 bases). V was shortened by 0 bases and J by 4 bases, with 10 bases between the two germline ends. The germline V gene has CDR1 GTSNPN and CDR2 SVGIG (reference sequence). This CDR3 region has 15 residues.

This clone was detected only a few times. The chain joins TRBV13 to TRBJ2-7; D call uncertain. Germline V gene sequence: CDR1 PRHDT, CDR2 FYEKMQ (reference sequence). The CDR3 spans 12 residues. V lost 2 bases to trimming and J lost 2 bases, with 4 bases between them. The chain's CDR3 is CASSLRAYEQYF. The DNA of the CDR3 is TGTGCCAGCAGCTTACGGGCCTACGAGCAGTACTTC.

The V gene is TRBV27, the J gene TRBJ1-1, with D tentatively TRBD1 (5 bases). This CDR3 is built from 13 residues. The V and J ends lost 2 bases and 7 bases respectively, with 11 bases between them. Germline values: CDR1 MNHEY, CDR2 SMNVEV (reference sequence). CDR3 in amino acids: CASSLRYGGEAFF. CDR3 in DNA: TGTGCCAGCAGTTTAAGGTACGGGGGTGAAGCTTTCTTT.

This chain links TRBV5-5 with TRBJ1-4; D possibly corresponds to TRBD1 (6 bases). V dropped 4 bases and J dropped 4 bases, with 14 bases sitting between them. Germline-derived CDR1 and CDR2 are SGHKS and YYEKEE (reference sequence). The CDR3 spans 15 residues. CDR3 sequence: CASSADDRSNEKLFF. In nucleotides, the CDR3 is TGTGCCAGCAGCGCTGACGACAGGAGTAATGAAAAACTGTTTTTT.

In nucleotides, the CDR3 is TGTGCCTGGAGTGCCCGGACAGGGTTGGGAGAGACCCAGTACTTC. Amino acid sequence: CAWSARTGLGETQYF. The chain recombines TRBV30 with TRBJ2-5, with 8 bases identical to TRBD1. The length of the CDR3 is 15 residues. Losses at the gene ends were 1 base for V and 4 bases for J; bases not matched to a gene: 8. Germline V gene lookup returns CDR1 GTSNPN and CDR2 SVGIG (reference sequence).

This clone was counted at least ten times. The chain joins TRBV20-1 to TRBJ1-5, with 10 bases fitting TRBD1. V lost 3 bases to trimming and J lost 0 bases; unmatched junction nucleotides: 5. The CDR3 length is 16 residues. Germline V lookup: CDR1 DFQATT, CDR2 SNEGSKA (reference sequence). The CDR3 region has the DNA TGCAGTGCTAGTGAGTGGGACAGGGGTAGCAATCAGCCCCAGCATTTT. Protein sequence: CSASEWDRGSNQPQHF.